Here is one T cell receptor (beta chain) with its context. Its antigen is undetermined. Germline V gene data show CDR1 as MDHEN and CDR2 as SYDVKM. The CDR3 has 12 amino acids. Trimming pared 2 bases from V and 6 bases from J, leaving 8 bases between. This sample stems from a study of cytomegalovirus exposure and HLA in healthy donors. Study-level points and caveats: The authors listed approximately 150 TCR beta chains as cytomegalovirus-associated.

Some clones are missing from TCRdb's copy, which holds only in-frame ones; the method was immunoSEQ multiplex PCR. The sample carries fewer than 400,000 clones, 86% recorded once. V and J are TRBV28 and TRBJ2-7; a weak D match, TRBD2 (5 bases). The sequencing input was PBMCs. The receptor was derived from a woman under 30 in good health and CMV-seronegative. CDR3 nucleotide sequence: TGTGCCAGCAGTTTAGAGAGGGCCGAGCAGTACTTC. It translates to CASSLERAEQYF. Supplemented by reference TRBV28 and TRBJ2-7, the full variable domain reads DVKVTQSSRYLVKRTGEKVFLECVQDMDHENMFWYRQDPGLGLRLIYFSYDVKMKEKGDIPEGYSVSREKKERFSLILESASTNQTSMYLCASSLERAEQYFGPGTRLTVT.